This entry describes one T cell receptor (beta chain). Antigen specificity is unknown. This specimen belongs to a study of T cell repertoires in cytomegalovirus infection. Study-wide context: Public TCR beta signatures provided an indication of both CMV infection and a matching HLA type.

TCRdb reprocessed the reads via MiXCR and lists one record per CDR3 protein. The repertoire consists of more than 400,000 distinct CDR3 sequences, with approximately 25% occurring once and the leading ten covering 13%. Germline-derived CDR1 and CDR2 are GTSNPN and SVGIG (reference sequence). The V end was cut by 3 bases, the J end by 0 bases, with 11 bases between. The CDR3 covers 14 residues. Notes on the study in general: Cumulative frequency (of public TCR beta family members) identified carriers of CMV plus the relevant HLA. In two of eight donors, the top clonotype was HLA-C-restricted CMV-specific.

This sequence was found in a human donor in good health (CMV status not recorded). Some clones in this sample may be carry-over from other donors' samples. Sequencing input: PBMCs. The V and J genes are TRBV30 and TRBJ1-1, with D perhaps matching TRBD1 (5 bases). CDR3 amino acids: CAWSPGTLNTEAFF. The CDR3 DNA follows: TGTGCCTGGAGCCCGGGGACCCTGAACACTGAAGCTTTCTTT.